These 27 T cell receptor beta chains came from one sample sequenced in a study of technical replicates of blood from a handful of donors. Sequencing used immunoSEQ multiplex PCR; TCRdb keeps in-frame clones, though not all of them. The table lists roughly 15,000 clones, under 90% of them singletons. The sample was PBMCs. Receptors were obtained from a human donor in good health. Some clones in this sample may be carry-over from other donors' samples.

This clone was seen only once. The V and J genes are TRBV10-1 and TRBJ2-5, with 8 nucleotides matching TRBD2. V was clipped by 5 bases and J by 5 bases; unmatched bases: 7. The CDR3 runs 14 residues. Germline CDR1 WNHNN, CDR2 SYGVQD (reference sequence). CDR3 amino acids: CASSRAGDGETQYF. CDR3 sequence (DNA): TGCGCCAGCAGTAGAGCGGGAGATGGCGAGACCCAGTACTTC.

The gene calls are TRBV28 and TRBJ1-2; TRBD1 is a possible D gene (5 bases). CDR1 and CDR2 from the germline V gene are MDHEN and SYDVKM. The length of the CDR3 is 17 residues. V gave up 4 bases and J gave up 0 bases, with 18 bases separating them. The CDR3 bases are TGTGCCAGCAGTTCCTGGGCCCTGGACACCTCTAACTATGGCTACACCTTC. Its translation: CASSSWALDTSNYGYTF.

This rearrangement joins TRBV6-6 to TRBJ2-2; D possibly corresponds to TRBD2 (5 bases). V was clipped by 7 bases and J by 4 bases, with 10 bases between them. The CDR3 contains 13 residues. CDR1 and CDR2 (germline): MNHNY, SVGAGI (reference sequence). The CDR3 DNA reads TGTGCCAGCAACGTAGCGCCCACCGGGGAGCTGTTTTTT. Its protein product is CASNVAPTGELFF.

The genes are TRBV27 and TRBJ2-1; TRBD2 might be the D (6 bases). CDR3 size: 14 residues. Trimming took off 6 bases at V and 8 bases at J, with 17 bases between the two ends. The germline gives CDR1 MNHEY, CDR2 SMNVEV (reference sequence). The CDR3 loop is CASSHRDSTDEQFF. CDR3 coding DNA: TGTGCCAGCAGCCACCGGGACTCCACGGATGAGCAGTTCTTC.

The chain joins TRBV7-9 to TRBJ2-5, with 7 bases identical to TRBD2. CDR3 size: 15 residues. The trim removed 5 bases at V and 4 bases at J, leaving 10 bases unmatched. Germline CDR1 SEHNR, CDR2 FQNEAQ (reference sequence). CDR3 sequence reads: CASSLGYGGGETQYF. The CDR3 DNA reads TGTGCCAGCAGCCTCGGGTATGGGGGGGGAGAGACCCAGTACTTC.

The chain recombines TRBV9 with TRBJ1-5, with D hard to call. Trimming shortened V by 4 bases and J by 0 bases, and 14 bases separated the two germline ends. There are 16 residues in the CDR3. Germline V CDR1 and CDR2: SGDLS, YYNGEE. Here the CDR3 DNA reads TGTGCCAGCAGCCCCCGGGGAGAGTATAGCAATCAGCCCCAGCATTTT. It encodes CASSPRGEYSNQPQHF.

This sequence joins TRBV10-1 and TRBJ2-2, with D maybe TRBD2 (6 bases). CDR3 length equals 15 residues. The V end lost 3 bases, the J end lost 6 bases, and 14 bases lay between the germline ends. Germline V gene data show CDR1 as WNHNN and CDR2 as SYGVQD (reference sequence). The CDR3 reads CASSDSGESPGELFF. In nucleotides, the CDR3 is TGCGCCAGCAGTGATTCGGGAGAAAGCCCCGGGGAGCTGTTTTTT.

This chain uses TRBV7-9 with TRBJ1-1; D not certain. V lost 7 bases to trimming and J lost 0 bases, with 9 bases between them. Germline assignment: CDR1 SEHNR and CDR2 FQNEAQ (reference sequence). This CDR3 has 13 amino acids. For the CDR3, the DNA is TGTGCCAGCACCTGGACTGTGAACACTGAAGCTTTCTTT. This gives the protein CASTWTVNTEAFF. The full variable domain, with the rest looked up from reference TRBV7-9 and TRBJ1-1, is DTGVSQNPRHKITKRGQNVTFRCDPISEHNRLYWYRQTLGQGPEFLTYFQNEAQLEKSRLLSDRFSAERPKGSFSTLEIQRTEQGDSAMYLCASTWTVNTEAFFGQGTRLTVV.

V usage is TRBV5-1 and J usage is TRBJ2-1, with a possible D match to TRBD2 (5 bases). This CDR3 has 13 residues. Trimming shortened V by 4 bases and J by 6 bases, and 11 bases separated the two germline ends. The germline gives CDR1 SGHRS, CDR2 YFSETQ. The CDR3 sequence: CASSPGLGNEQFF. The DNA of the CDR3 is TGCGCCAGCAGCCCCGGACTCGGCAATGAGCAGTTCTTC.

The chain uses TRBV28 and TRBJ2-1; D not resolved. CDR1 is MDHEN and CDR2 is SYDVKM in the germline V gene. There are 11 residues in the CDR3. The V gene lost 2 bases and the J gene lost 10 bases, with 6 bases spanning the gap. The CDR3 protein is CASSLHVEQFF. The CDR3, as DNA: TGTGCCAGCAGTTTACATGTGGAGCAGTTCTTC.

V and J are TRBV11-3 and TRBJ2-1; D is ambiguous. Per germline, CDR1 SGHNT and CDR2 YENEEA. Trimming removed 1 base from V and 8 bases from J, with 12 bases in between. This CDR3 contains 14 residues. Here the CDR3 reads CASSLAQASDEQFF. DNA for the CDR3: TGTGCCAGCAGCTTAGCCCAAGCCTCTGATGAGCAGTTCTTC.

The CDR3, as DNA: TGTGCCAGTAGGGAGGGAACGGACGAGCAGTACTTC. It codes for CASREGTDEQYF. The chain recombines TRBV19 with TRBJ2-7; perhaps TRBD2 as D (6 bases). Trimming shortened V by 6 bases and J by 5 bases, and 11 bases separated the two germline ends. Germline lookup yields CDR1 LNHDA and CDR2 SQIVND (reference sequence). This CDR3 contains 12 residues.

V and J are TRBV18 and TRBJ2-1, with TRBD2 as a possible D gene (6 bases). Trimming cost V 5 bases and J 5 bases, with 10 bases left between them. CDR1 is KGHSH, CDR2 LQKENI, per germline. This CDR3 comprises 13 residues. The CDR3 sequence: CASSSTGDNEQFF. CDR3 nucleotide sequence: TGTGCCAGCTCATCAACGGGGGACAATGAGCAGTTCTTC. Filled out from reference TRBV18 and TRBJ2-1, the complete variable domain reads NAGVMQNPRHLVRRRGQEARLRCSPMKGHSHVYWYRQLPEEGLKFMVYLQKENIIDESGMPKERFSAEFPKEGPSILRIQQVVRGDSAAYFCASSSTGDNEQFFGPGTRLTVL.

This clone was counted only a few times. V usage is TRBV6-5 and J usage is TRBJ1-1; TRBD1 aligns across 7 bases. Trimming took 2 bases from V and 5 from J; bases not matched to a gene: 8. CDR1 and CDR2 (germline): MNHEY, SVGAGI. This CDR3 is built from 15 residues. CDR3: CASSYRRQGGTEAFF. The DNA for the CDR3 is TGTGCCAGCAGTTACCGCCGGCAGGGGGGAACTGAAGCTTTCTTT.

About this clone: At one boundary the junction diverges from the germline segment, which might be a read error. The chain recombines TRBV20-1 with TRBJ1-1; D ambiguous. The CDR3 runs to 11 residues. Germline values: CDR1 DFQATT, CDR2 SNEGSKA (reference sequence). CDR3 DNA sequence: TGCAGTGCAAGAGAGAACTATCGAGCTTTCTTT. It is translated as CSARENYRAFF.

V and J are TRBV27 and TRBJ2-3; 9 nucleotides agree with TRBD1. CDR3 length equals 13 residues. The V and J ends lost 7 bases and 6 bases, in that order; junction bases with no gene match: 5. The germline gives CDR1 MNHEY, CDR2 SMNVEV (reference sequence). This CDR3 reads CASKGQGWDTQYF. The CDR3 coding sequence is TGTGCCAGCAAGGGACAGGGATGGGATACGCAGTATTTT.

The CDR3 DNA reads as TGTGCCAGCAGCACCCCACTAGGAGAGACCCAGTACTTC. This sequence encodes CASSTPLGETQYF. The chain combines TRBV7-9 with TRBJ2-5; maybe TRBD2 (5 bases). The CDR3 contains 13 residues. Trimming took 5 bases from V and 4 from J, leaving 11 bases between them. CDR1 and CDR2 from the germline V gene are SEHNR and FQNEAQ (reference sequence).

The sample holds one count of this clone. The chain is built from TRBV2 and TRBJ2-7; D unclear. This CDR3 comprises 12 residues. Per the germline V gene, CDR1 is SNHLY and CDR2 is FYNNEI. Trimming stripped 4 bases from V and 5 bases from J, with 9 bases between. CDR3 in DNA: TGTGCCAGCAGTGGACAAGGTAACGAGCAGTACTTC. Translation gives CASSGQGNEQYF.

The rearrangement uses TRBV27 and TRBJ1-4; D is ambiguous. Germline V gene lookup returns CDR1 MNHEY and CDR2 SMNVEV (reference sequence). This CDR3 spans 14 amino acids. The V end was cut by 1 base, the J end by 8 bases, with 11 bases between. CDR3: CASSLFPSGEKLFF. DNA for the CDR3: TGTGCCAGCAGTTTATTCCCGTCAGGCGAAAAACTGTTTTTT.

The sample holds one count of this clone. The chain joins TRBV27 to TRBJ2-1, with TRBD2 matching over 10 bases. There are 14 residues in the CDR3. The germline gives CDR1 MNHEY, CDR2 SMNVEV (reference sequence). V was pared by 7 bases and J by 10 bases, with 10 bases of the junction left unmatched. CDR3 DNA: TGTGCCAGCATTAGCGGGAGGCCCCCGGGGGAGCAGTTCTTC. This translates into CASISGRPPGEQFF.

The chain employs TRBV27 and TRBJ2-6; TRBD1 matches at 9 bases. The CDR3 loop spans 16 amino acids. Germline V CDR1 and CDR2: MNHEY, SMNVEV (reference sequence). V lost 5 bases, J lost 4 bases, and 6 bases stayed unmatched. CDR3 in DNA: TGTGCCAGCAGTAAACAGGGGGCGTGGGGGGCCAACGTCCTGACTTTC. Protein product: CASSKQGAWGANVLTF.

The gene calls are TRBV6-5 and TRBJ1-1; 9 nucleotides line up with TRBD1. Germline trimming cut 5 bases from V and 4 bases from J; bases unmatched to any gene: 2. CDR3 length: 13 residues. CDR1 is MNHEY and CDR2 is SVGAGI in the germline V gene. The CDR3 DNA is TGTGCCAGCAGTACAGGGGGCGGCACTGAAGCTTTCTTT. It specifies CASSTGGGTEAFF.

The chain joins TRBV29-1 to TRBJ1-1, with 7 nucleotides matching TRBD1. Germline CDR1 and CDR2: SQVTM and ANQGSEA. The CDR3 sequence is 14 residues long. V gave up 7 bases and J gave up 4 bases; unmatched junction bases: 12. The CDR3 DNA reads TGCAGCGGGGGTCGGACGGGACAGACCACTGAAGCTTTCTTT. It is translated as CSGGRTGQTTEAFF.

The sample holds one count of this clone. This rearrangement joins TRBV2 to TRBJ2-2; TRBD2 aligns across 11 bases. This CDR3 region has 15 residues. CDR1 is SNHLY and CDR2 is FYNNEI in the germline V gene. Unmatched junction bases numbered 2, after V lost 5 bases and J lost 3 bases. CDR3 DNA: TGTGCCAGCAGTCTTAGCGGGAGGGACACCGGGGAGCTGTTTTTT. Protein: CASSLSGRDTGELFF.

The chain uses TRBV10-3 and TRBJ2-3; 11 nucleotides align to TRBD2. V was clipped by 6 bases and J by 2 bases; unmatched bases: 7. CDR1 is ENHRY, CDR2 SYGVKD, per germline. The CDR3 length is 16 residues. The CDR3, as DNA: TGTGCCATCAGCGCTAGGACTAGCGGGCTCACAGATACGCAGTATTTT. Translation gives CAISARTSGLTDTQYF.

This clone showed up just once. As DNA, the CDR3 is TGTGCCAGCAGCTTAATTGCCGGGAGGGTGACGGGGAATCAGCCCCAGCATTTT. It is translated as CASSLIAGRVTGNQPQHF. V gene TRBV7-3 combines with J gene TRBJ1-5; D call uncertain. Trimming took 1 base from V and 4 from J, leaving 20 bases between them. This CDR3 is 18 amino acids long. Germline V lookup: CDR1 SGHTA, CDR2 FQGTGA.

The chain couples TRBV28 to TRBJ2-1; 7 bases fit TRBD2. The CDR3 is 14 amino acids. Losses at the gene ends were 8 bases for V and 0 bases for J; bases not matched to a gene: 4. In germline, CDR1 is MDHEN, CDR2 SYDVKM. Here the CDR3 DNA reads TGTGCCAGCCGGGGAGGGATCTCCTACAATGAGCAGTTCTTC. It codes for CASRGGISYNEQFF. Based on the CDR3 plus reference TRBV28 and TRBJ2-1, the full variable domain is DVKVTQSSRYLVKRTGEKVFLECVQDMDHENMFWYRQDPGLGLRLIYFSYDVKMKEKGDIPEGYSVSREKKERFSLILESASTNQTSMYLCASRGGISYNEQFFGPGTRLTVL.